Listed below are T cell receptor beta chains from one sample, sequenced in a study of T cells in Graves' hyperthyroidism and ophthalmopathy. A single record per CDR3 protein comes from TCRdb applying MiXCR to the multiplex PCR reads. Among almost 600,000 distinct CDR3 sequences, around 45% were seen once, and the ten largest hold about 8%. Input material: peripheral blood or thyroid tissue (not recorded which). Receptor source: a woman between 18 and 30 years old with Graves' hyperthyroidism. Both conserved end residues are part of each CDR3. D genes are given only for firm matches. Size is omitted from some rows. Given values are once, few, many or a class for expanded clones.

V	size	J	D	DNA	CDR3
TRBV6-1	.	TRBJ1-5	.	TGTGCCAGCAGTGGACCGGGACACAATAGCAATCAGCCCCAGCATTTT	CASSGPGHNSNQPQHF
TRBV10-3	many	TRBJ1-2	TRBD1	TGTGCCACCCACGCCCAGGGGGTCTATGGCTACACCTTC	CATHAQGVYGYTF
TRBV12-3/TRBV12-4	many	TRBJ1-4	TRBD1	TGTGCCAGCAGTTCAAGGGACAGCGGACTGTTTTTT	CASSSRDSGLFF
TRBV6-1	many	TRBJ2-7	TRBD1	TGTGCCAGCAGTGAAGCGTGGGGCCAGGGGGACGAGCAGTACTTC	CASSEAWGQGDEQYF
TRBV20-1	.	TRBJ2-6	.	TGCAGTGCTAGATTAGACAGGAGGGATAACGTCCTGACTTTC	CSARLDRRDNVLTF
TRBV20-1	.	TRBJ2-3	TRBD2	TGCAGTGCTAGAAGCGGACTAGCGGGAGGGAGCACAGATACGCAGTATTTT	CSARSGLAGGSTDTQYF
TRBV4-3	many	TRBJ2-7	.	TGCGCCAGCAGCCGTACTCTAGGGGCCTACGAGCAGTACTTC	CASSRTLGAYEQYF
TRBV2	.	TRBJ2-7	TRBD2	TGTGCCAGCAGCCACGTTCTAGCGGGAGGCCTATCCTACGAGCAGTACTTC	CASSHVLAGGLSYEQYF
TRBV18	many	TRBJ1-1	.	TGTGCCAGCTCACCACCGTCCCAAAACACTGAAGCTTTCTTT	CASSPPSQNTEAFF
TRBV6-1	.	TRBJ2-7	.	TGTGCCAGCAGTGCCGAACGAGGGGTGACCTACGAGCAGTACTTC	CASSAERGVTYEQYF
TRBV12-3/TRBV12-4	.	TRBJ1-1	TRBD1	TGTGCCAGCAGTGCGTCCGGGACAGGGAACACTGAAGCTTTCTTT	CASSASGTGNTEAFF
TRBV7-9	.	TRBJ1-1	.	TGTGCCAGCAGCTCCCAGCGGGGGAGCGCCCCTGAAGCTTTCTTT	CASSSQRGSAPEAFF
TRBV5-1	once	TRBJ1-4	.	TGCGCCAGCAGCTTTACCGGGACCTCGACTGAAAAACTGTTTTTT	CASSFTGTSTEKLFF
TRBV10-3	.	TRBJ1-5	TRBD1	TGTGCCATAACAGGGGGCTCGGACAACCAAAATCAGCCCCAGCATTTT	CAITGGSDNQNQPQHF
TRBV20-1	.	TRBJ1-1	.	TGCAGTGCTAGAGAGCGTTCGGGACACTTCTCTTTGGCTTTCTTT	CSARERSGHFSLAFF
TRBV7-8	many	TRBJ1-2	.	TGTGCCAGCAGCGCGCAGGTCGGGTTTACAGGGGGCTACACCTTC	CASSAQVGFTGGYTF
TRBV15	.	TRBJ1-6	.	TGTGCCACCAGCAGCGTAGGAGGCCCAACCCTCCACTTT	CATSSVGGPTLHF
TRBV20-1	many	TRBJ2-7	.	TGCAGTGCCCGGCCTTTACCGAGAACCTACGAGCAGTACTTC	CSARPLPRTYEQYF
TRBV3-1	many	TRBJ1-4	.	TGTGCCAGCAGCCTCCATGAGAATGAAAAACTGTTTTTT	CASSLHENEKLFF
TRBV7-9	.	TRBJ1-2	TRBD1	TGTGCCAGCAGCCGTACAGGGGTGCATGGCTACACCTTC	CASSRTGVHGYTF
TRBV6-2/TRBV6-3	.	TRBJ2-1	TRBD1	TGTGCCAGCAGTTCATGGACAGGGATGAGCAATGAGCAGTTCTTC	CASSSWTGMSNEQFF
TRBV29-1	.	TRBJ2-7	TRBD1	TGCAGCGTTGAAACGGACAGGGGGCGAGAGCAGTACTTC	CSVETDRGREQYF
TRBV3-1	few	TRBJ2-7	.	TGTGCCAGCAGCCCAGCCCAGACCCGTGAGCAGTACTTC	CASSPAQTREQYF
TRBV20-1	many	TRBJ2-7	TRBD1	TGCAGTGCCGAAGACAGGGGAAGGTATAACTACGAGCAGTACTTC	CSAEDRGRYNYEQYF
TRBV27	.	TRBJ2-7	TRBD2	TGTGCCAGCAGTACAACCTCTAGCGGGCTCTACGAGCAGTACTTC	CASSTTSSGLYEQYF
TRBV2	.	TRBJ2-1	TRBD2	TGTGCCAGCAGGACGGGACTAGGGCACAATGAGCAGTTCTTC	CASRTGLGHNEQFF
TRBV12-3/TRBV12-4	.	TRBJ2-1	TRBD2	TGTGCCAGCAGCGGGGGCGGACTAGCGGAATACAATGAGCAGTTCTTC	CASSGGGLAEYNEQFF
TRBV11-2	.	TRBJ1-2	TRBD1	TGTGCCAATCCCGGGACAGGGGGTATCGGCTATGGCTACACCTTC	CANPGTGGIGYGYTF
TRBV7-8	.	TRBJ1-2	TRBD1	TGTGCCAGCAGCCGTACCACAGGGGAGCACTATGGCTACACCTTC	CASSRTTGEHYGYTF
TRBV20-1	.	TRBJ2-7	TRBD2	TGCAGTGCTCGGAGGACTAGCGGGATTCCCTACGAGCAGTACTTC	CSARRTSGIPYEQYF
TRBV19	.	TRBJ1-1	TRBD1	TGTGCCACCTGGGACAGGGTAAACACTGAAGCTTTCTTT	CATWDRVNTEAFF
TRBV15	.	TRBJ2-7	.	TGTGCCACCAGCATACGTAAGGGGTACGAGCAGTACTTC	CATSIRKGYEQYF